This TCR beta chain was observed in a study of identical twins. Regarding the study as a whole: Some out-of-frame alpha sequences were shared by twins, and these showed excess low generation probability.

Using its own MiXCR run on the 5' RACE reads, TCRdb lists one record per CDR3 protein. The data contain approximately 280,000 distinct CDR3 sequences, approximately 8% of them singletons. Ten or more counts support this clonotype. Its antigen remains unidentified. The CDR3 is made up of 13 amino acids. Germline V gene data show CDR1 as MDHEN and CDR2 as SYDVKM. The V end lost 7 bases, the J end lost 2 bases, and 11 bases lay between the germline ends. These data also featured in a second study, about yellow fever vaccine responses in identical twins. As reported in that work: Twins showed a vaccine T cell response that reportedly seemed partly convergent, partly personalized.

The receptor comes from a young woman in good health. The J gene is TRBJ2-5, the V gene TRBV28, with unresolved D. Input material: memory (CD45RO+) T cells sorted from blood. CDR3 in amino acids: CASKRQSQETQYF. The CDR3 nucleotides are TGTGCCAGCAAGAGGCAGTCACAAGAGACCCAGTACTTC.